This T cell receptor (beta chain) was captured by sequencing in a study of CD8 T cells in Susac syndrome. An input of roughly 0.5 to 1 ug of RNA was subjected to reverse transcription using random hexamers. TCR beta CDR3 was amplified by immunoSEQ multiplex PCR. This amplification extended across 54 Vbeta and 13 Jbeta segments. One entry per CDR3 protein, called by TCRdb with MiXCR from the immunoSEQ multiplex PCR reads. The data contain fewer than 350,000 distinct CDR3 sequences, roughly 85% of them singletons. The V end was cut by 5 bases, the J end by 8 bases, with 16 bases between. CDR3 length: 14 amino acids. CDR1 is PRHDT and CDR2 is FYEKMQ in the germline V gene (reference sequence). CD8+ and CD4+ blood T cells underwent TCR beta sequencing. TEMRA cells were FACS-enriched and CD8+ and CD4+ T cells negatively isolated.

The sequence was obtained from a human donor with multiple sclerosis. V usage is TRBV13 and J usage is TRBJ2-1; D may be TRBD1 (5 bases). What was sequenced was CD8+ T cells from PBMCs. In DNA, the CDR3 is TGTGCCAGCAGCCCCCCGGTCCTAGGGGATGAGCAGTTCTTC. It yields the protein CASSPPVLGDEQFF.